The 30 T cell receptor beta chains in this list originate from one sample, sequenced in a study of blood T cells in healthy people across ages. Then a second PCR, running about 7 to 11 cycles, was carried out with a sample-barcoded 5' primer and a J-beta primer mix. TCRdb processed the 5' RACE reads anew with MiXCR; each CDR3 protein has one entry. The data show about 970,000 distinct CDR3 sequences, approximately 50% seen once. Material for sequencing was blood. These receptors were collected from an older woman in good health.

J is TRBJ1-1 and V is TRBV7-9; D is uncertain. This CDR3 has 13 residues. Germline lookup yields CDR1 SEHNR and CDR2 FQNEAQ (reference sequence). V was trimmed by 5 bases and J by 4 bases, leaving 11 bases between them. The CDR3 here is CASSRKEATEAFF. CDR3 in DNA: TGTGCCAGCAGCCGGAAGGAGGCCACTGAAGCTTTCTTT.

The table lists this clonotype with a few counts. The CDR3 DNA reads as TGTGCCAGCAGCTTAGTTGATGGAGGCGGGCAGTACTTC. It codes for CASSLVDGGGQYF. This rearrangement joins TRBV7-2 to TRBJ2-7; possibly TRBD2 for D (5 bases). Per germline, CDR1 SGHTA and CDR2 FQGNSA. V was pared by 1 base and J by 9 bases, with 13 bases between. The CDR3 spans 13 residues.

This clonotype was detected a few times. J is TRBJ2-6 and V is TRBV12-3 or TRBV12-4; D is unresolved. CDR3 length: 15 amino acids. V was pared by 6 bases and J by 1 base, with 10 bases between. The CDR3 DNA sequence: TGTGCCAGCAGCCGCCGCTGGTCTGGGGCCAACGTCCTGACTTTC. This codes for CASSRRWSGANVLTF.

This clonotype was counted a few times. The chain carries TRBV6-2 or TRBV6-3 and TRBJ2-4, with 9 bases that match TRBD2. Germline CDR1 and CDR2: MNHEY and SVGEGT. This CDR3 contains 19 residues. V shed 2 bases and J 3 bases; nucleotides not matched to a gene: 14. Written as DNA, the CDR3 is TGTGCCAGCAGTTACCGGGGCGGGAGGGCCGGATTAGTCAAAAACATTCAGTACTTC. This codes for CASSYRGGRAGLVKNIQYF.

The rearrangement links TRBV30 to TRBJ1-1; 9 nucleotides agree with TRBD1. The V gene's germline CDR1 is GTSNPN and CDR2 SVGIG (reference sequence). Germline trimming cut 3 bases from V and 7 bases from J; bases unmatched to any gene: 3. The CDR3 spans 12 residues. CDR3 sequence: CAWRPGQGEAFF. CDR3 DNA sequence: TGTGCCTGGAGACCGGGACAGGGTGAAGCTTTCTTT.

The chain carries TRBV7-2 and TRBJ2-7, with 7 nucleotides matching TRBD2. This CDR3 is built from 15 residues. J was trimmed by 3 bases and V by 8 bases; bases with no gene match: 13. The V gene's germline CDR1 is SGHTA and CDR2 FQGNSA. CDR3 DNA sequence: TGTGCCAGCTGCCTGTCGGCTAGCGGAGGCTACGAGCAGTACTTC. Protein product: CASCLSASGGYEQYF.

This chain links TRBV4-1 with TRBJ2-1; 7 nucleotides match TRBD2. Germline V lookup: CDR1 MGHRA, CDR2 YSYEKL. This CDR3 has 16 residues. Germline trimming cut 3 bases from V and 8 bases from J; bases unmatched to any gene: 13. CDR3 in DNA: TGCGCCAGCAGCCAGGGGGGGGGAATCTTCGGGGATGAGCAGTTCTTC. This encodes CASSQGGGIFGDEQFF.

This chain connects TRBV7-2 to TRBJ2-3; 7 positions agree with TRBD1. There are 15 residues in the CDR3. CDR1 and CDR2 (germline): SGHTA, FQGNSA. V shed 2 bases and J 4 bases; nucleotides not matched to a gene: 6. For the CDR3, the DNA is TGTGCCAGCAGCTTACTACAGGGGCTCGCAGATACGCAGTATTTT. Amino acids: CASSLLQGLADTQYF.

This clonotype was found a few times. This sequence joins TRBV20-1 and TRBJ2-7, with 9 bases that match TRBD2. The CDR3 totals 15 residues. Germline trimming cut 0 bases from V and 2 bases from J; bases unmatched to any gene: 5. Germline V gene data show CDR1 as DFQATT and CDR2 as SNEGSKA (reference sequence). Here the CDR3 reads CSAREGLADPYEQYF. CDR3 sequence (DNA): TGCAGTGCTAGAGAGGGACTAGCAGACCCCTACGAGCAGTACTTC.

The chain has TRBV7-2 and TRBJ2-3, with 7 bases lining up with TRBD2. V trimming: 5 bases; J trimming: 4 bases; junction bases outside the gene matches: 12. Germline-derived CDR1 and CDR2 are SGHTA and FQGNSA. The CDR3 totals 16 residues. The CDR3 sequence is CASSRGSGIYSDTQYF. The CDR3 DNA sequence: TGTGCCAGCAGCCGGGGGAGCGGGATTTATTCAGATACGCAGTATTTT. The whole variable domain, filled in from reference TRBV7-2 and TRBJ2-3, reads GAGVSQSPSNKVTEKGKDVELRCDPISGHTALYWYRQSLGQGLEFLIYFQGNSAPDKSGLPSDRFSAERTGGSVSTLTIQRTQQEDSAVYLCASSRGSGIYSDTQYFGPGTRLTVL.

A remark on this clonotype: At one boundary the junction diverges from the germline segment, which might be a read error. This chain links TRBV12-3 or TRBV12-4 with TRBJ2-7, with D perhaps matching TRBD2 (7 bases). The CDR3 loop spans 16 amino acids. In DNA form, the CDR3 reads TGTGCCTGCAGTTTCGGGACCCGGGGGGCCTCCTACGAGCAGTACTTC. Encoded protein: CACSFGTRGASYEQYF.

The table lists this clonotype with a few counts. The rearrangement joins TRBV10-2 to TRBJ1-2, with a weak D call TRBD1 (5 bases). Trimming pared 6 bases from V and 2 bases from J, leaving 13 bases between. Germline V gene data show CDR1 as WSHSY and CDR2 as SAAADI. This CDR3 spans 14 amino acids. In DNA form, the CDR3 reads TGCGCCAGCAGGGGGCAGGGAAAGAACTATGGCTACACCTTC. The encoded protein is CASRGQGKNYGYTF.

This clonotype appeared once. The chain combines TRBV6-1 with TRBJ2-1, with 11 positions matching TRBD2. The CDR3 is 15 amino acids. Germline loops: CDR1 MNHNS, CDR2 SASEGT. Trimming removed 2 bases from V and 5 bases from J; junction bases left unmatched: 2. The DNA for the CDR3 is TGTGCCAGCAGTGAATCGGGACTAGCGGACAATGAGCAGTTCTTC. Amino acid sequence: CASSESGLADNEQFF.

V is TRBV7-2 and J is TRBJ2-2; possibly TRBD1 for D (6 bases). This CDR3 is 17 amino acids long. Germline CDR1 SGHTA, CDR2 FQGNSA. Trimming pared 5 bases from V and 6 bases from J, leaving 22 bases between. This CDR3 reads CASSPSGQGPTPGELFF. In DNA form, the CDR3 reads TGTGCCAGCAGCCCCTCGGGACAAGGCCCGACACCCGGGGAGCTGTTTTTT.

This clonotype was observed a few times. This rearrangement joins TRBV7-9 to TRBJ2-7, with unresolved D. Germline V gene sequence: CDR1 SEHNR, CDR2 FQNEAQ (reference sequence). This CDR3 has 13 amino acids. V lost 1 base to trimming and J lost 5 bases, with 9 bases between them. The CDR3 nucleotides read TGTGCCAGCAGCTTAGTCCTCGGCCACGAGCAGTACTTC. The encoded protein is CASSLVLGHEQYF. Full variable domain (rest looked up from reference TRBV7-9 and TRBJ2-7): DTGVSQNPRHKITKRGQNVTFRCDPISEHNRLYWYRQTLGQGPEFLTYFQNEAQLEKSRLLSDRFSAERPKGSFSTLEIQRTEQGDSAMYLCASSLVLGHEQYFGPGTRLTVT.

The CDR3 is CASSHGPFSSYNSPLHF. The CDR3 DNA is TGTGCCAGCAGTCATGGACCGTTTAGTTCCTATAATTCACCCCTCCACTTT. This chain joins TRBV27 and TRBJ1-6; D is uncertain. Germline-derived CDR1 and CDR2 are MNHEY and SMNVEV (reference sequence). Trimming cost V 5 bases and J 1 base, with 15 bases left between them. The CDR3 runs 17 residues.

The gene calls are TRBV6-2 or TRBV6-3 and TRBJ2-3, with D hard to call. V was pared by 0 bases and J by 0 bases, with 10 bases between. The CDR3 extends over 16 amino acids. The germline V gene encodes CDR1 MNHEY and CDR2 SVGEGT. The CDR3 sequence is CASSYSTDTSTDTQYF. The CDR3 nucleotides are TGTGCCAGCAGTTACTCGACGGATACTAGCACAGATACGCAGTATTTT.

The gene calls are TRBV4-2 and TRBJ2-4; 10 bases agree with TRBD1. Germline CDR1 LGHNA, CDR2 YNFKEQ. With 1 base clipped from V and 6 bases from J, the junction kept 0 bases outside the gene matches. The CDR3 runs to 14 residues. The CDR3 loop is CASSQGTGGNIQYF. The CDR3 region has the DNA TGTGCCAGCAGCCAAGGGACAGGGGGAAACATTCAGTACTTC.

The chain couples TRBV6-5 to TRBJ2-1; D is perhaps TRBD2 (5 bases). V was shortened by 6 bases and J by 8 bases, with 23 bases between the two germline ends. The CDR3 loop spans 16 amino acids. Looked up from germline, CDR1 is MNHEY and CDR2 is SVGAGI. DNA of the CDR3: TGTGCCAGCAGCTCTCAAACTAGTTTGAGCAGCGATGAGCAGTTCTTC. Translated, it gives CASSSQTSLSSDEQFF.

The chain joins TRBV30 to TRBJ2-3; 13 positions match TRBD2. This CDR3 region has 13 residues. Germline trimming cut 7 bases from V and 4 bases from J; bases unmatched to any gene: 2. Germline CDR1 is GTSNPN and CDR2 is SVGIG (reference sequence). The CDR3 nucleotides read TGTGCCTCGACTAGCGGGAGGTCAGATACGCAGTATTTT. Translated: CASTSGRSDTQYF.

Note on this clonotype: Relative to the germline gene, one junction end is altered; a read error may explain this. This chain uses TRBV5-1 with TRBJ1-1; a weak D match, TRBD1 (5 bases). Germline loops: CDR1 SGHRS, CDR2 YFSETQ. CDR3 length: 15 residues. The CDR3 DNA reads as TGCGCCGGCAGGGTGGAGGGTCGGATGAACACTGAAGCTTTCTTT. This codes for CAGRVEGRMNTEAFF.

This clonotype was counted a few times. The chain combines TRBV15 with TRBJ2-1, with 7 bases aligning to TRBD1. The CDR3 is 15 residues long. The ends lost 1 base at V and 3 bases at J; junction bases unmatched: 3. CDR1 LNHNV and CDR2 YYDKDF come from the germline V gene (reference sequence). The CDR3 reads CATSRGAGGYNEQFF. The CDR3 DNA is TGTGCCACCAGCAGAGGGGCAGGGGGCTACAATGAGCAGTTCTTC.

V gene TRBV4-2 combines with J gene TRBJ2-7; TRBD2 agrees at 9 bases. Losses at the gene ends were 1 base for V and 3 bases for J; bases not matched to a gene: 4. Germline V gives CDR1 LGHNA, CDR2 YNFKEQ. The CDR3 contains 15 residues. DNA for the CDR3: TGTGCCAGCAGCCAAGGGGTGCGGGAGGGCTACGAGCAGTACTTC. It translates to CASSQGVREGYEQYF.

The chain recombines TRBV4-3 with TRBJ2-7, with D possibly TRBD2 on 6 matching bases. CDR1 LGHNA and CDR2 YSLEER come from the germline V gene. With 0 bases removed from V and 0 bases from J, the gap between germline ends came to 12 bases. The CDR3 runs to 16 residues. Here the CDR3 DNA reads TGCGCCAGCAGCCAAGATGGCGCAGCGGGCTCCTACGAGCAGTACTTC. This encodes CASSQDGAAGSYEQYF.

V and J are TRBV7-3 and TRBJ2-1; 7 bases are shared with TRBD2. Trimming cost V 5 bases and J 9 bases; bases outside gene matches: 7. This CDR3 contains 13 residues. Germline CDR1 SGHTA, CDR2 FQGTGA. CDR3 amino acids: CASSQAGRTEQFF. The DNA for the CDR3 is TGTGCCAGCAGCCAAGCGGGAAGGACTGAGCAGTTCTTC.

Of note for this clonotype: A much more abundant neighbour one base away suggests this may be a read error. The chain employs TRBV7-2 and TRBJ1-1; D may be TRBD1 (6 bases). Germline loops: CDR1 SGHTA, CDR2 FQGNSA. This CDR3 region has 13 residues. CDR3 protein: CASSPDRNTEVFF. The CDR3 DNA reads as TGTGCCAGCAGCCCCGACAGGAACACTGAAGTTTTCTTT.

This clonotype was seen just once. The V and J genes are TRBV6-2 or TRBV6-3 and TRBJ2-7, with TRBD2 matching over 7 bases. Trimming took 4 bases from V and 2 from J; bases not matched to a gene: 8. From germline, CDR1 is MNHEY and CDR2 SVGEGT. This CDR3 is 15 amino acids long. CDR3 residues: CASSWGGSGAYEQYF. CDR3 coding DNA: TGTGCCAGCAGTTGGGGGGGTAGCGGCGCCTACGAGCAGTACTTC.

The chain uses TRBV28 and TRBJ2-4; no firm D call. The J call may not be correct, given that the DNA end is closer to TRBJ2-7. CDR1 is MDHEN, CDR2 SYDVKM, per germline. The CDR3 has 12 residues. In nucleotides, the CDR3 is TGTGCCAGCAGCCCCAAGCGATACGAGCAGTACTTC. Translating it yields CASSPKRYEQYF.

J is TRBJ2-1 and V is TRBV6-4; D remains ambiguous. The germline gives CDR1 MRHNA, CDR2 SNTAGT. Trimming cost V 5 bases and J 8 bases, with 13 bases left between them. This CDR3 comprises 13 residues. The DNA of the CDR3 is TGTGCCAGCAGTCAGGAGAGAGGCGATGAGCAGTTCTTC. It translates to CASSQERGDEQFF.

This clonotype has only a few counts. The chain combines TRBV29-1 with TRBJ2-3; D is possibly TRBD2 (5 bases). CDR1 is SQVTM, CDR2 ANQGSEA, per germline. The CDR3 contains 17 residues. V was pared by 0 bases and J by 4 bases, with 20 bases between. CDR3 loop: CSVEEPRTLGVPDTQYF. CDR3 bases: TGCAGCGTTGAAGAGCCCCGGACCCTCGGGGTCCCAGATACGCAGTATTTT.